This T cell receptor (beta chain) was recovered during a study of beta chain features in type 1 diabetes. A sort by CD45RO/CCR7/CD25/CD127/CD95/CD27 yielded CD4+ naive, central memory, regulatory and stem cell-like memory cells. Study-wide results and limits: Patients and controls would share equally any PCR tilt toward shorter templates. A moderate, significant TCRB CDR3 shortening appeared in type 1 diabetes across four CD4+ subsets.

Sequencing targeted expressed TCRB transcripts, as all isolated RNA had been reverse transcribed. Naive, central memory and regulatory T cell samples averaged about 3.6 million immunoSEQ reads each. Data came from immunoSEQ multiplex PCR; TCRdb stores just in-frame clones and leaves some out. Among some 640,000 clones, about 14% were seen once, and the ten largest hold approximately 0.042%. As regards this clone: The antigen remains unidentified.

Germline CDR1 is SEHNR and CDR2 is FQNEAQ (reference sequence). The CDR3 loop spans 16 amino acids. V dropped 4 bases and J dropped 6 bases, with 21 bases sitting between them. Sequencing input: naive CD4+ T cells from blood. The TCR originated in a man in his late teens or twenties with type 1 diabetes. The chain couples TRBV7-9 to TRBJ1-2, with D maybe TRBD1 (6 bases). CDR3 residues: CASSSTRTVYWDGYTF. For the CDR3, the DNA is TGTGCCAGCAGCTCGACTAGGACAGTTTATTGGGATGGCTACACCTTC.